The clone carrying this TCR beta chain has a single count. Its antigen is unknown. This sample is part of a study of vaccination and CD4 T cells after COVID-19. Specified treatment: approximately 9-day PBMC culture with coronavirus spike peptide pools or control peptides (ViraFEST assay). CD4+ T cells that had been cultured provided DNA sequenced with the Oncomine TCR Beta short-read assay. TCRdb recomputed calls from the PCR reads with MiXCR, one row per CDR3 protein. The table records some 19,000 distinct CDR3 sequences, less than 50% of them present only once. The sequenced sample was cultured CD4+ T cells from blood. The receptor was isolated from a human donor with COVID-19.

The CDR3 loop is CASSQVSGGRNEAFF. In DNA, the CDR3 is TGCGCCAGCAGCCAAGTGAGTGGGGGGCGAAATGAAGCTTTCTTT. J is TRBJ1-1 and V is TRBV4-3, with TRBD1 as a possible D gene (6 bases). V lost 1 base and J 7 bases, leaving 16 bases between the germline ends. CDR1 LGHNA and CDR2 YSLEER come from the germline V gene. The CDR3 is made up of 15 amino acids.